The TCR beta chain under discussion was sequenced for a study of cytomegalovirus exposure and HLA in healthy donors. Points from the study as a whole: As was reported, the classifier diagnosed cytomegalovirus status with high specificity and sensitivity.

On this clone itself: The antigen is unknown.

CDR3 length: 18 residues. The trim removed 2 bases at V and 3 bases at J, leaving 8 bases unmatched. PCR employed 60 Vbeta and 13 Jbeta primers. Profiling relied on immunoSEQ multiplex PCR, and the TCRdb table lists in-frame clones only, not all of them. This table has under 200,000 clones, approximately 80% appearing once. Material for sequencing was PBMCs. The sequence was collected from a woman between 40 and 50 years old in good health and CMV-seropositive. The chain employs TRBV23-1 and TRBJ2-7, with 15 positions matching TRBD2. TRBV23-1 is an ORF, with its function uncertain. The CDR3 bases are TGCGCCAGCAGTCAACGGACTAGCGGGAGGGAGGGGCTCTACGAGCAGTACTTC. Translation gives CASSQRTSGREGLYEQYF.